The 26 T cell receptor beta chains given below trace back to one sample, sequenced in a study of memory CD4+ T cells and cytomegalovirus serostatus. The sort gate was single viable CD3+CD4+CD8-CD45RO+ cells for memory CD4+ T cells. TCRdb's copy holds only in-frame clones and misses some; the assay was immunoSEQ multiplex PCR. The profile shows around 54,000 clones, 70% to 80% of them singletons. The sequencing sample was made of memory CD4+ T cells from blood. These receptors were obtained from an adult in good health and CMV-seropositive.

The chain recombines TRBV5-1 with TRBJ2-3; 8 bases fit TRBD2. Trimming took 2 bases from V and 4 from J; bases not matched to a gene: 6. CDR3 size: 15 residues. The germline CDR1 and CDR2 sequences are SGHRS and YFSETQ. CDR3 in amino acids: CASSFGLAGSDTQYF. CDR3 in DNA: TGCGCCAGCAGCTTTGGACTAGCTGGGTCAGATACGCAGTATTTT.

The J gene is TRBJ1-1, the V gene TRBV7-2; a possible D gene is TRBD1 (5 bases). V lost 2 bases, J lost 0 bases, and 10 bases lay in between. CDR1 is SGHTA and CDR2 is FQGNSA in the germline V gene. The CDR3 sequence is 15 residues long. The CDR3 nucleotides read TGTGCCAGCAGCTTATCCGCAGGGTTGAACACTGAAGCTTTCTTT. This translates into CASSLSAGLNTEAFF.

The CDR3 sequence is CAKTPWEDGQTEAFF. The CDR3 region has the DNA TGTGCCAAAACCCCCTGGGAGGACGGCCAAACTGAAGCTTTCTTT. The chain combines TRBV21-1 with TRBJ1-1. TRBV21-1 is noted as a pseudogene. The CDR3 loop spans 15 amino acids.

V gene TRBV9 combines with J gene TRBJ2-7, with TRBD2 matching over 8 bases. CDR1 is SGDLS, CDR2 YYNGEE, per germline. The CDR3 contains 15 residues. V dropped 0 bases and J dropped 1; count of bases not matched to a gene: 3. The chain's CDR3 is CASSVGAGGSYEQYF. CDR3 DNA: TGTGCCAGCAGCGTAGGGGCGGGAGGATCCTACGAGCAGTACTTC.

The CDR3 reads CASSQDAVSGARNTGELFF. In DNA, the CDR3 is TGCGCCAGCAGCCAAGATGCAGTTTCTGGAGCGAGAAACACCGGGGAGCTGTTTTTT. The chain links TRBV4-1 to TRBJ2-2; unclear D gene. Looked up from germline, CDR1 is MGHRA and CDR2 is YSYEKL. V was trimmed by 0 bases and J by 2 bases, leaving 19 bases between them. CDR3 size: 19 residues.

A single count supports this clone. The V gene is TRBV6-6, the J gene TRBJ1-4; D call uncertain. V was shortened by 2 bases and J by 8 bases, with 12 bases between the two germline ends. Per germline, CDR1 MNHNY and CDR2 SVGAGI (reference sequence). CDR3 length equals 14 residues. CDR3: CASSYRRGDEKLFF. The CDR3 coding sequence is TGTGCCAGCAGTTACAGGCGGGGTGACGAAAAACTGTTTTTT.

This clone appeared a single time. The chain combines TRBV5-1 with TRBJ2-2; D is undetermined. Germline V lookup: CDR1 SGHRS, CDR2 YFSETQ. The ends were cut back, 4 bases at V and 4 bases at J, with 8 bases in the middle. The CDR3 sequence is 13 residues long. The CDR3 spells CASSLKLTGELFF. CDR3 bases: TGCGCCAGCAGCCTGAAACTCACCGGGGAGCTGTTTTTT.

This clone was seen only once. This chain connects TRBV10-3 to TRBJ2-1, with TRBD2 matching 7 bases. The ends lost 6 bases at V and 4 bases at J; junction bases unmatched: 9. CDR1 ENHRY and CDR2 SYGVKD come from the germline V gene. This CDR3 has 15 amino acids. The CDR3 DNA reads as TGTGCCATCAGGGCGGGGCTAGCGGTATACAATGAGCAGTTCTTC. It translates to CAIRAGLAVYNEQFF.

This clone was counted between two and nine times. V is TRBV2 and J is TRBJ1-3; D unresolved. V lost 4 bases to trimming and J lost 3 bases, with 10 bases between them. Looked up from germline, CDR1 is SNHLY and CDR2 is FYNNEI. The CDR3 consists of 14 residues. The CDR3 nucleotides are TGTGCCAGCAGTGCGATGGTCCTTGGAAACACCATATATTTT. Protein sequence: CASSAMVLGNTIYF.

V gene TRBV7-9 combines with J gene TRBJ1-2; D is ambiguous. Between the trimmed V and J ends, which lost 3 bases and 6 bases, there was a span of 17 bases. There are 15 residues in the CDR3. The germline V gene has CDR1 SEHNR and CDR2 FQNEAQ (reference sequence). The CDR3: CASSFREPLGHGYTF. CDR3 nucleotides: TGTGCCAGCAGCTTTAGGGAACCTCTAGGGCATGGCTACACCTTC.

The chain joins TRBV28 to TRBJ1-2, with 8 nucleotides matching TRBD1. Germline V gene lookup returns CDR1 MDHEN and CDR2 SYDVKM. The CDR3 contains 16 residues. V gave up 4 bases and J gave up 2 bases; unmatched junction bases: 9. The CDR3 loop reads CASSSSGTGLNYGYTF. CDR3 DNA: TGTGCCAGCAGTTCATCCGGGACAGGACTAAACTATGGCTACACCTTC.

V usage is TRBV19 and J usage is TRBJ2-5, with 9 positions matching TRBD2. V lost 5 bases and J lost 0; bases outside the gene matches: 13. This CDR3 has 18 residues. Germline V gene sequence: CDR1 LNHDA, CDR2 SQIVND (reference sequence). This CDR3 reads CASSPGLIAGADQETQYF. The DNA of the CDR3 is TGTGCCAGTAGTCCGGGATTAATAGCGGGAGCCGACCAAGAGACCCAGTACTTC.

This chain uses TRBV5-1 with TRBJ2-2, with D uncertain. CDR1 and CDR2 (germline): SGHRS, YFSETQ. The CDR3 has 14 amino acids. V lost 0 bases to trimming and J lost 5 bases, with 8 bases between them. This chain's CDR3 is CASSLVMGTGELFF. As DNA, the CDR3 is TGCGCCAGCAGCTTGGTTATGGGGACCGGGGAGCTGTTTTTT.

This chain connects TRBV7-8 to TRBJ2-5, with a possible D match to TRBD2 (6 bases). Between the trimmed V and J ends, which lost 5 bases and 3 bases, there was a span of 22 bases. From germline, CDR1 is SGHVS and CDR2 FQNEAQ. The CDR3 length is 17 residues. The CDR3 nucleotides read TGTGCCAGCAGCCCTTATAGGGTGGGAGGTATTGAAGAGACCCAGTACTTC. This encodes CASSPYRVGGIEETQYF.

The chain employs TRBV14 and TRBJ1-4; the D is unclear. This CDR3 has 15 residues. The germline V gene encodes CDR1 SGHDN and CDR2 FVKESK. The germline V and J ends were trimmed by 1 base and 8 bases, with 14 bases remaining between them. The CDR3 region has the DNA TGTGCCAGCAGCCAAGGTGGAGCGATCCTCGAAAAACTGTTTTTT. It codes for CASSQGGAILEKLFF.

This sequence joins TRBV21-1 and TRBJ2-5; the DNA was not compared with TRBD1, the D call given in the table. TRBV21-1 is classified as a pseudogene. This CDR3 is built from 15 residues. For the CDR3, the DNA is TGTGCCAGCAGCAAATCGCACAGAGTACAAGAGACCCAGTACTTC. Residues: CASSKSHRVQETQYF.

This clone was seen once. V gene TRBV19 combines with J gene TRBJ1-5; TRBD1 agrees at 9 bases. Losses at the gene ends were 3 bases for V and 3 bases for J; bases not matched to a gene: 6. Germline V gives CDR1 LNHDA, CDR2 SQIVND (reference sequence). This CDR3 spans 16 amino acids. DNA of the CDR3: TGTGCCAGTAGTATCCAGGGGACAGGGTACAATCAGCCCCAGCATTTT. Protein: CASSIQGTGYNQPQHF. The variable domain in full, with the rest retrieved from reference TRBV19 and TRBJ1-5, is DGGITQSPKYLFRKEGQNVTLSCEQNLNHDAMYWYRQDPGQGLRLIYYSQIVNDFQKGDIAEGYSVSREKKESFPLTVTSAQKNPTAFYLCASSIQGTGYNQPQHFGDGTRLSIL.

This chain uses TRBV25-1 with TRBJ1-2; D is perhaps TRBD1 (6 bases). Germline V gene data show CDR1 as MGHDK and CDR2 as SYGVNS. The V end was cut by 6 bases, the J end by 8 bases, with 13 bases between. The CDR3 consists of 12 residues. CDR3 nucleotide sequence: TGTGCCAGCAGGAGGGGGGCTGGCGGCTACACCTTC. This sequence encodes CASRRGAGGYTF.

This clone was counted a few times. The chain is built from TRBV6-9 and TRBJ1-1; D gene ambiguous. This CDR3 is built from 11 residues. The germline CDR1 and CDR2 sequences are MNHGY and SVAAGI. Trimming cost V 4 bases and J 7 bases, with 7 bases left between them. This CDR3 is CASSLSYEAFF. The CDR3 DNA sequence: TGTGCCAGCAGTTTATCTTATGAAGCTTTCTTT.

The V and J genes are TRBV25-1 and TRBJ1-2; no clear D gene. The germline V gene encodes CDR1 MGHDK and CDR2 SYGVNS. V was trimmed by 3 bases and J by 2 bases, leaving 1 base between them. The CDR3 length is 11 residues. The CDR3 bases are TGTGCCAGCAGTGAGAACTATGGCTACACCTTC. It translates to CASSENYGYTF.

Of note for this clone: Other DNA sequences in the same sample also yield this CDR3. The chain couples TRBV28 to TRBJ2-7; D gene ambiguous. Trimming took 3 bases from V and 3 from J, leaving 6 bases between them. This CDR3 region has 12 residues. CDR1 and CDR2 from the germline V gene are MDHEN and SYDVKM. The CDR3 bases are TGTGCCAGCAGTTTTCAAAACTACGAGCAGTACTTC. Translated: CASSFQNYEQYF.

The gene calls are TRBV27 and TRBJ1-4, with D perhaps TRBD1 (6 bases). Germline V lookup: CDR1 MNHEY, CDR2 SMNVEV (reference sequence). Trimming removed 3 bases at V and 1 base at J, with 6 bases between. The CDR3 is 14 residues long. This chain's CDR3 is CASSLGQTNEKLFF. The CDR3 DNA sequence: TGTGCCAGCAGTTTGGGACAAACTAATGAAAAACTGTTTTTT.

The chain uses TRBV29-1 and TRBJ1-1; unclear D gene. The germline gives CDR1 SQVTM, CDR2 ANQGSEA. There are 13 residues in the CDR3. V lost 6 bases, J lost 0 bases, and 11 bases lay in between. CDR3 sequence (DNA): TGCAGCGTCCCGACGGCTATGAACACTGAAGCTTTCTTT. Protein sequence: CSVPTAMNTEAFF.

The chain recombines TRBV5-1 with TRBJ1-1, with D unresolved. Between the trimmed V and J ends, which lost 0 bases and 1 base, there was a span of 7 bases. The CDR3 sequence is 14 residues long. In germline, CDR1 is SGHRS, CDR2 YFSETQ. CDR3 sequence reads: CASSLAVSNTEAFF. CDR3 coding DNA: TGCGCCAGCAGCTTGGCTGTCTCGAACACTGAAGCTTTCTTT. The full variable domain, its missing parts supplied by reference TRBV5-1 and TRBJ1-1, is KAGVTQTPRYLIKTRGQQVTLSCSPISGHRSVSWYQQTPGQGLQFLFEYFSETQRNKGNFPGRFSGRQFSNSRSEMNVSTLELGDSALYLCASSLAVSNTEAFFGQGTRLTVV.

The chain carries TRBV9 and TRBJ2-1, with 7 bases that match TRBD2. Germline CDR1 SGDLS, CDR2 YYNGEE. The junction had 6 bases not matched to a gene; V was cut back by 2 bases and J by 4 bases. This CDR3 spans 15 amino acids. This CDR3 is CASSVGGSVYNEQFF. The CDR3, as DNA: TGTGCCAGCAGCGTGGGCGGGAGCGTATACAATGAGCAGTTCTTC.

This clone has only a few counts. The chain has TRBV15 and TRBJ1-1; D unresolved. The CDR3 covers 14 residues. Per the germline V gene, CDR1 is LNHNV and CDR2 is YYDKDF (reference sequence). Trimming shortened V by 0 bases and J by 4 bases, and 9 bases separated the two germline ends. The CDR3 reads CATSRDQMGTEAFF. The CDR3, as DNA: TGTGCCACCAGCAGAGACCAAATGGGCACTGAAGCTTTCTTT.